These 18 T cell receptor beta chains share one sample of origin, sequenced in a study of cytomegalovirus exposure and HLA in healthy donors. Both 60 Vbeta primers and 13 Jbeta primers went into the PCR. Generated by immunoSEQ multiplex PCR, the TCRdb table keeps only in-frame clones and is missing some. Of roughly 140,000 clones listed, roughly 80% were seen once; the top ten hold 3.5%. Sequencing was performed on PBMCs. The receptors shown here come from a human donor in good health.

The chain employs TRBV7-9 and TRBJ2-7; 10 nucleotides line up with TRBD1. Unmatched junction bases numbered 6, after V lost 6 bases and J lost 4 bases. Germline V gene sequence: CDR1 SEHNR, CDR2 FQNEAQ (reference sequence). The CDR3 length is 14 residues. The CDR3 DNA follows: TGTGCCAGCAGTTTAAGACAGGGGGCTTACGAGCAGTACTTC. Its translation: CASSLRQGAYEQYF.

V is TRBV7-6 and J is TRBJ2-1; D remains ambiguous. Germline CDR1 SGHVS, CDR2 FNYEAQ. V was shortened by 5 bases and J by 0 bases, with 17 bases between the two germline ends. CDR3 length equals 17 residues. The CDR3 DNA reads TGTGCCAGCAGCCCTATCTTCACAAGGAGCTCCTACAATGAGCAGTTCTTC. It codes for CASSPIFTRSSYNEQFF.

The V call is TRBV7-2, the J call TRBJ1-2; D uncertain. CDR1 and CDR2 from the germline V gene are SGHTA and FQGNSA. The V gene lost 5 bases and the J gene lost 2 bases, with 15 bases spanning the gap. CDR3 length: 15 amino acids. The CDR3 DNA follows: TGTGCCAGCAGCCTTCAGGACGGGAACAACTATGGCTACACCTTC. Protein product: CASSLQDGNNYGYTF.

This clone was detected only a few times. The chain is built from TRBV5-1 and TRBJ2-3; D gene uncertain. Looked up from germline, CDR1 is SGHRS and CDR2 is YFSETQ. Trimming cost V 4 bases and J 1 base, with 13 bases left between them. The CDR3 covers 15 residues. The CDR3: CASSLDSRGTDTQYF. The CDR3 DNA sequence: TGCGCCAGCAGCCTCGACTCCCGAGGCACAGATACGCAGTATTTT.

V gene TRBV19 combines with J gene TRBJ2-5; possible D gene TRBD1, 6 bases. CDR1 and CDR2 (germline): LNHDA, SQIVND (reference sequence). The CDR3 sequence is 15 residues long. Trimming removed 1 base from V and 1 base from J, with 10 bases in between. CDR3 DNA sequence: TGTGCCAGTAGTATAGGGGGGCTCAGCCAAGAGACCCAGTACTTC. Residues: CASSIGGLSQETQYF.

This rearrangement joins TRBV5-6 to TRBJ2-5; no clear D gene. With 0 bases removed from V and 7 bases from J, the gap between germline ends came to 10 bases. Germline V gene sequence: CDR1 SGHDT, CDR2 YYEEEE. CDR3 length equals 13 residues. The DNA for the CDR3 is TGTGCCAGCAGCTTGGTCGCCCTCGGGACCCAGTACTTC. This sequence encodes CASSLVALGTQYF.

The V gene is TRBV29-1, the J gene TRBJ1-3; 7 bases are a match to TRBD1. V was pared by 6 bases and J by 2 bases, with 7 bases of the junction left unmatched. Looked up from germline, CDR1 is SQVTM and CDR2 is ANQGSEA. This CDR3 has 14 amino acids. The CDR3 here is CSVRQGRTGNTIYF. The DNA of the CDR3 is TGCAGCGTAAGACAGGGTCGAACTGGAAACACCATATATTTT.

The V and J genes are TRBV27 and TRBJ1-2, with 8 positions matching TRBD1. This CDR3 has 13 residues. V was pared by 8 bases and J by 4 bases, with 6 bases of the junction left unmatched. CDR1 is MNHEY and CDR2 is SMNVEV in the germline V gene (reference sequence). CDR3 in DNA: TGTGCCAGCCGTCTCGGGACAGGCTATGGCTACACCTTC. It encodes CASRLGTGYGYTF.

The gene calls are TRBV5-1 and TRBJ2-1; maybe TRBD1 (5 bases). Between the trimmed V and J ends, which lost 3 bases and 7 bases, there was a span of 11 bases. The CDR3 has 13 amino acids. Germline V gives CDR1 SGHRS, CDR2 YFSETQ. CDR3 amino acids: CASSWSRENEQFF. The CDR3 DNA sequence: TGCGCCAGCAGCTGGAGCAGGGAAAATGAGCAGTTCTTC. Full variable domain (remainder filled in from reference TRBV5-1 and TRBJ2-1): KAGVTQTPRYLIKTRGQQVTLSCSPISGHRSVSWYQQTPGQGLQFLFEYFSETQRNKGNFPGRFSGRQFSNSRSEMNVSTLELGDSALYLCASSWSRENEQFFGPGTRLTVL.

The chain carries TRBV28 and TRBJ1-1; D is unclear. Per the germline V gene, CDR1 is MDHEN and CDR2 is SYDVKM. Trimming pared 3 bases from V and 0 bases from J, leaving 14 bases between. The CDR3 consists of 16 residues. CDR3 sequence reads: CASSFRGVGMNTEAFF. The DNA for the CDR3 is TGTGCCAGCAGTTTTCGGGGAGTAGGCATGAACACTGAAGCTTTCTTT.

The chain uses TRBV7-3 and TRBJ1-1, with 7 bases that match TRBD1. V was pared by 6 bases and J by 5 bases, with 21 bases of the junction left unmatched. Germline CDR1 reads SGHTA; CDR2 reads FQGTGA. The CDR3 is made up of 18 amino acids. CDR3 DNA: TGTGCCAGCAGACAATATGGGGCCTCCCGGGACAGTGGAACTGAAGCTTTCTTT. It codes for CASRQYGASRDSGTEAFF.

The chain uses TRBV2 and TRBJ2-7; D remains ambiguous. V was trimmed by 5 bases and J by 1 base, leaving 9 bases between them. CDR1 and CDR2 from the germline V gene are SNHLY and FYNNEI. The CDR3 totals 13 residues. The CDR3 spells CASSKVQSYEQYF. DNA of the CDR3: TGTGCCAGCAGTAAAGTTCAGTCCTACGAGCAGTACTTC.

This chain uses TRBV15 with TRBJ1-5; 7 bases line up with TRBD1. CDR1 is LNHNV and CDR2 is YYDKDF in the germline V gene (reference sequence). The J segment lost 7 bases and the V segment lost 3 bases, leaving 12 bases of the junction unmatched. The length of the CDR3 is 16 residues. CDR3 sequence (DNA): TGTGCCACCAGCAGCCCCGGGACAGACCTGGGACAGCCCCAGCATTTT. This gives the protein CATSSPGTDLGQPQHF.

The chain recombines TRBV19 with TRBJ2-2; weak D call: TRBD2 (6 bases). Trimming took off 8 bases at V and 1 base at J, with 11 bases between the two ends. This CDR3 is 14 amino acids long. In germline, CDR1 is LNHDA, CDR2 SQIVND (reference sequence). The CDR3 bases are TGTGCCAGTCGAGTCGGGGGGAACACCGGGGAGCTGTTTTTT. Its translation: CASRVGGNTGELFF.

The chain uses TRBV7-2 and TRBJ2-5; tentative D call: TRBD1 (6 bases). V was clipped by 1 base and J by 5 bases, with 23 bases between them. Germline CDR1 and CDR2: SGHTA and FQGNSA. This CDR3 region has 18 residues. The CDR3 here is CASSLVSYRAGEWETQYF. In DNA form, the CDR3 reads TGTGCCAGCAGCTTAGTGTCATATCGGGCAGGGGAATGGGAGACCCAGTACTTC.

The chain couples TRBV5-6 to TRBJ2-1; no clear D gene. This CDR3 has 13 amino acids. Germline CDR1 and CDR2: SGHDT and YYEEEE. V was shortened by 3 bases and J by 2 bases, with 6 bases between the two germline ends. CDR3 protein: CASSSDTYNEQFF. CDR3 bases: TGTGCCAGCAGCTCCGACACCTACAATGAGCAGTTCTTC.

This clone was seen only a few times. The CDR3 protein is CASMGLPYEQYF. CDR3 sequence (DNA): TGTGCCAGCATGGGACTACCCTACGAGCAGTACTTC. The rearrangement uses TRBV6-1 and TRBJ2-7; 7 bases map to TRBD2. The germline V gene encodes CDR1 MNHNS and CDR2 SASEGT. The CDR3 is 12 residues long. The V and J ends lost 7 bases and 2 bases, in that order; junction bases with no gene match: 2.

The rearrangement links TRBV6-1 to TRBJ2-5, with 11 bases matching TRBD1. The trim removed 8 bases at V and 3 bases at J, leaving 8 bases unmatched. The CDR3 loop spans 15 amino acids. Germline V gives CDR1 MNHNS, CDR2 SASEGT. This chain's CDR3 is CASLRTGGAEETQYF. The CDR3 DNA reads TGTGCCAGCCTAAGGACAGGGGGCGCGGAAGAGACCCAGTACTTC.